This T cell receptor beta chain was identified in a study of OX40 agonist ivuxolimab in advanced cancers. The germline gives CDR1 SGHTA, CDR2 FQGTGA. This CDR3 region has 15 residues. The germline V and J ends were trimmed by 4 bases and 4 bases, with 14 bases remaining between them. The method was immunoSEQ multiplex PCR; TCRdb's version includes in-frame clones alone and lacks a portion of them. The sample includes tens of thousands of clones, roughly 89% of them seen just once. V and J are TRBV7-3 and TRBJ2-1; D is tentatively TRBD1 or TRBD2 (5 bases each). The TCR originated in an adult with an advanced solid tumor such as melanoma, head and neck, liver or kidney cancer. The sequencing used CD4+ or CD8+ T cells sorted from blood, collected in a trial of the OX40 agonist ivuxolimab. The DNA for the CDR3 is TGTGCCAGCAGCTCGGTCGGGGCACAATACAATGAGCAGTTCTTC. Translation: CASSSVGAQYNEQFF.